The next 6 T cell receptor beta chains were all read from a single sample in a study of shared clonotypes between healthy human individuals. In the naive CD8 group, cells lacked CD45RO and were positively selected for CCR7, so terminally differentiated effector memory CD45RA+ cells were left out. Measured with immunoSEQ multiplex PCR; TCRdb has only the in-frame clones, and not every one. There are approximately 600,000 clones in the sample; approximately 96% occur only once, and over 0.09% lies in the top ten. The sequenced sample was naive CD8+ T cells sorted from blood. The receptors stem from a woman between 25 and 40 years old in good health.

This chain connects TRBV5-5 to TRBJ2-5; perhaps D is TRBD1 or TRBD2 (5 bases each). There are 13 residues in the CDR3. The germline gives CDR1 SGHKS, CDR2 YYEKEE (reference sequence). The V and J ends lost 1 base and 5 bases respectively, with 9 bases between them. The chain's CDR3 is CASSLRGAETQYF. The DNA of the CDR3 is TGTGCCAGCAGCTTGCGGGGCGCGGAGACCCAGTACTTC.

Here the CDR3 DNA reads TGTGCCAGCGCGGGTGGGAACACTGAAGCTTTCTTT. Its protein is CASAGGNTEAFF. The chain has TRBV5-4 and TRBJ1-1; D not certain. The ends were cut back, 7 bases at V and 1 base at J, with 8 bases in the middle. This CDR3 is built from 12 residues. Germline V gives CDR1 SGHNT, CDR2 YYREEE (reference sequence).

V and J are TRBV10-3 and TRBJ2-5; tentatively, D is TRBD2 (5 bases). The end of the DNA aligns better with TRBJ2-7, so the J call may be wrong. The CDR3 is 12 residues long. The germline V gene encodes CDR1 ENHRY and CDR2 SYGVKD. The DNA of the CDR3 is TGTGCCACCGCCGAGGGTGGAAACGAGCAGTACTTC. Its protein is CATAEGGNEQYF.

This chain links TRBV6-1 with TRBJ1-5, with 10 bases aligning to TRBD1. CDR1 MNHNS and CDR2 SASEGT come from the germline V gene. V gave up 5 bases and J gave up 6 bases; unmatched junction bases: 7. The CDR3 is 15 residues long. Here the CDR3 DNA reads TGTGCCAGCAGTAGCGACAGGGGGCGAGGTCAGCCCCAGCATTTT. Protein product: CASSSDRGRGQPQHF.

The rearrangement uses TRBV28 and TRBJ2-7; 9 positions match TRBD2. Looked up from germline, CDR1 is MDHEN and CDR2 is SYDVKM. The CDR3 loop spans 16 amino acids. The V gene end was trimmed by 5 bases and the J gene end by 4 bases; junction bases not matched to a gene: 12. In DNA form, the CDR3 reads TGTGCCAGCAGTCTGTATAGCGGGAGTACCGGGTACGAGCAGTACTTC. Protein: CASSLYSGSTGYEQYF.

The chain employs TRBV27 and TRBJ1-1; D gene uncertain. The germline V and J ends were trimmed by 4 bases and 5 bases, with 8 bases remaining between them. Germline values: CDR1 MNHEY, CDR2 SMNVEV (reference sequence). This CDR3 has 12 amino acids. This chain's CDR3 is CASSSGKTEAFF. DNA for the CDR3: TGTGCCAGCAGTTCCGGTAAAACTGAAGCTTTCTTT.